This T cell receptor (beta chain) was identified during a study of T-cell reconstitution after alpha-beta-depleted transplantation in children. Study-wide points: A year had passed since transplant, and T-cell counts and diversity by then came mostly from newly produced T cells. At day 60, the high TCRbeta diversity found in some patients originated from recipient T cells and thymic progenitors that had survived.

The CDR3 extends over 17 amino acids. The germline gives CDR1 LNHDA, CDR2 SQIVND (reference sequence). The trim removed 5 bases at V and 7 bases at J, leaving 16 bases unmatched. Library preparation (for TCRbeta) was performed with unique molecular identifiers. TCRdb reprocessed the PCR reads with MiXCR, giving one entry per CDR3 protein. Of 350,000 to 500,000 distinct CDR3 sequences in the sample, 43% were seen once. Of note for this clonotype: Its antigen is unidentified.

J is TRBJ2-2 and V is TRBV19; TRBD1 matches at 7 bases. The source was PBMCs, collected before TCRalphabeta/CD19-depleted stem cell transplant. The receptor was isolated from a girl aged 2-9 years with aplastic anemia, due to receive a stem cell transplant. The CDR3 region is CASSPETGRFGDGELFF. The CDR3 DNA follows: TGTGCCAGTAGTCCGGAGACAGGGCGCTTTGGGGACGGGGAGCTGTTTTTT.